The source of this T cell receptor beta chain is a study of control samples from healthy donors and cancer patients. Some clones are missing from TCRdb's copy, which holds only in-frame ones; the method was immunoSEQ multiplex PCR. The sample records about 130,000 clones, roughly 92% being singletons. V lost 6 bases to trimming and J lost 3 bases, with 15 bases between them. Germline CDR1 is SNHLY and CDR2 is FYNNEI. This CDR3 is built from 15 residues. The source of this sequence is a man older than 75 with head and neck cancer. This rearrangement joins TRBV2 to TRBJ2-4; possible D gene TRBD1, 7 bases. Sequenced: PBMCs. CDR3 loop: CASSPDREVKNIQYF. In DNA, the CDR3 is TGTGCCAGCAGCCCAGACAGGGAGGTCAAAAACATTCAGTACTTC.